Listed here are 27 T cell receptor beta chains from one sample, sequenced in a study of high-grade serous ovarian cancer treatment subgroups. Tumor tissue was taken before any definitive surgery or chemotherapy was given. Profiled with immunoSEQ multiplex PCR; TCRdb holds only in-frame clones, not every one. The sample gives some 4,400 clones, around three quarters of which show up once; approximately 10% is in the top ten. The sample was tumor tissue. These receptors were collected from a human donor with high-grade serous ovarian cancer.

The chain combines TRBV21-1 with TRBJ2-1; the listed D gene, TRBD2, was not tested against the DNA. TRBV21-1 is assigned pseudogene status. The length of the CDR3 is 16 residues. Written as DNA, the CDR3 is TGTGCCAGCAGCAAAGCGCGACTATCAACCTACAATGAGCAGTTCTTC. It is translated as CASSKARLSTYNEQFF.

The V call is TRBV2, the J call TRBJ2-1; 8 bases match TRBD1. The germline V gene encodes CDR1 SNHLY and CDR2 FYNNEI. V lost 6 bases to trimming and J lost 15 bases; unmatched junction nucleotides: 13. The CDR3 extends over 13 amino acids. CDR3 in DNA: TGTGCCAGCAGCGACGATGAGGACAGGGAAAGGTTCTTC. Translating gives CASSDDEDRERFF.

This clone was seen just once. The chain employs TRBV5-1 and TRBJ2-5, with D possibly called TRBD1 or TRBD2 (5 bases each). V lost 4 bases, J lost 4 bases, and 17 bases lay in between. Germline-derived CDR1 and CDR2 are SGHRS and YFSETQ. The CDR3 extends over 15 amino acids. CDR3 coding DNA: TGCGCCAGCAGCAACTACCGGGAAGACAGAGAGACCCAGTACTTC. Its translation: CASSNYREDRETQYF. Using reference TRBV5-1 and TRBJ2-5 for the parts outside the CDR3, the full variable domain is KAGVTQTPRYLIKTRGQQVTLSCSPISGHRSVSWYQQTPGQGLQFLFEYFSETQRNKGNFPGRFSGRQFSNSRSEMNVSTLELGDSALYLCASSNYREDRETQYFGPGTRLLVL.

The chain carries TRBV7-9 and TRBJ2-2, with 14 bases fitting TRBD2. The CDR3 is made up of 16 amino acids. The germline CDR1 and CDR2 sequences are SEHNR and FQNEAQ (reference sequence). V dropped 5 bases and J dropped 5; count of bases not matched to a gene: 4. The CDR3 here is CASSPTSGRGTGELFF. The CDR3, as DNA: TGTGCCAGCAGCCCGACTAGCGGGAGGGGAACCGGGGAGCTGTTTTTT.

This clone was counted only a few times. V usage is TRBV6-4 and J usage is TRBJ2-3; 8 bases match TRBD2. The CDR3 totals 16 residues. Trimming at V came to 3 bases and at J to 0 bases, leaving 5 bases not matched to a gene. The germline V gene has CDR1 MRHNA and CDR2 SNTAGT. The CDR3: CASSEVPSGSTDTQYF. CDR3 sequence (DNA): TGTGCCAGCAGTGAGGTCCCTAGCGGGAGCACAGATACGCAGTATTTT.

The chain links TRBV29-1 to TRBJ1-2; weak D call: TRBD1 (6 bases). V was pared by 7 bases and J by 2 bases, with 14 bases between. From germline, CDR1 is SQVTM and CDR2 ANQGSEA. This CDR3 has 13 amino acids. CDR3 amino acids: CSGGGQGNYGYTF. The DNA for the CDR3 is TGCAGCGGGGGAGGGCAGGGGAACTATGGCTACACCTTC.

The chain has TRBV7-9 and TRBJ1-4; D is undetermined. In germline, CDR1 is SEHNR, CDR2 FQNEAQ (reference sequence). V was cut by 6 bases and J by 0 bases, with 5 bases left in between. CDR3 length equals 13 residues. The CDR3: CASRRPTNEKLFF. The CDR3 coding sequence is TGTGCCAGCAGAAGGCCAACTAATGAAAAACTGTTTTTT.

This sequence joins TRBV18 and TRBJ2-1; TRBD2 matches at 8 bases. V lost 3 bases, J lost 9 bases, and 19 bases stayed unmatched. CDR1 and CDR2 from the germline V gene are KGHSH and LQKENI. The CDR3 sequence is 18 residues long. CDR3: CASSPYPLGAGVRAEQFF. CDR3 coding DNA: TGTGCCAGCTCACCCTACCCCTTGGGAGCGGGAGTTCGTGCTGAGCAGTTCTTC.

The chain links TRBV7-9 to TRBJ2-1; 7 nucleotides line up with TRBD2. The CDR3 totals 13 residues. V dropped 5 bases and J dropped 3; count of bases not matched to a gene: 1. CDR1 is SEHNR, CDR2 FQNEAQ, per germline (reference sequence). CDR3 DNA sequence: TGTGCCAGCAGCCGGACTAGCTACAATGAGCAGTTCTTC. Translated: CASSRTSYNEQFF.

CDR3 in amino acids: CASSQVRDRGDTEAFF. CDR3 DNA: TGTGCCAGCAGCCAAGTCCGGGACAGGGGGGACACTGAAGCTTTCTTT. The chain recombines TRBV4-2 with TRBJ1-1; TRBD1 agrees at 11 bases. CDR3 length: 16 amino acids. The germline CDR1 and CDR2 sequences are LGHNA and YNFKEQ. V lost 1 base and J lost 3; bases outside the gene matches: 4.

The gene calls are TRBV30 and TRBJ1-6; tentative D call: TRBD1 (5 bases). V was cut by 2 bases and J by 0 bases, with 17 bases left in between. Germline loops: CDR1 GTSNPN, CDR2 SVGIG (reference sequence). The CDR3 spans 18 residues. This chain's CDR3 is CAWSKGQGRGSYNSPLHF. CDR3 coding DNA: TGTGCCTGGAGTAAAGGCCAGGGCCGCGGCTCCTATAATTCACCCCTCCACTTT. The full variable domain, rest sourced from reference TRBV30 and TRBJ1-6, is SQTIHQWPATLVQPVGSPLSLECTVEGTSNPNLYWYRQAAGRGLQLLFYSVGIGQISSEVPQNLSASRPQDRQFILSSKKLLLSDSGFYLCAWSKGQGRGSYNSPLHFGNGTRLTVT.

The chain has TRBV19 and TRBJ2-1; D unresolved. CDR1 is LNHDA and CDR2 is SQIVND in the germline V gene (reference sequence). The CDR3 has 14 amino acids. V was shortened by 3 bases and J by 9 bases, with 15 bases between the two germline ends. The CDR3 bases are TGTGCCAGTAGTATCTCATCCGTCCTTAGTGAGCAGTTCTTC. It encodes CASSISSVLSEQFF.

This clone was picked up a small number of times. The V and J genes are TRBV7-9 and TRBJ2-7; possibly TRBD2 for D (5 bases). The germline V gene has CDR1 SEHNR and CDR2 FQNEAQ (reference sequence). Trimming shortened V by 3 bases and J by 2 bases, and 11 bases separated the two germline ends. The CDR3 totals 14 residues. The CDR3 DNA sequence: TGTGCCAGCAGCTTCTGGACGGGGACCTACGAGCAGTACTTC. Its translation is CASSFWTGTYEQYF.

This clone appeared a few times. This chain links TRBV28 with TRBJ1-4; the D gene is possibly TRBD1 (6 bases). The germline V gene encodes CDR1 MDHEN and CDR2 SYDVKM. The CDR3 is 16 residues long. V lost 1 base and J 1 base, leaving 10 bases between the germline ends. The CDR3, as DNA: TGTGCCAGCAGTTTATTCAGGGGCGGAACTAATGAAAAACTGTTTTTT. Translating it yields CASSLFRGGTNEKLFF.

V and J are TRBV7-9 and TRBJ1-1, with 7 bases lining up with TRBD1. Trimming removed 5 bases from V and 3 bases from J; junction bases left unmatched: 9. The CDR3 has 15 amino acids. Germline V CDR1 and CDR2: SEHNR, FQNEAQ (reference sequence). This chain's CDR3 is CASSPGQPGDTEAFF. CDR3 sequence (DNA): TGTGCCAGCAGCCCGGGACAGCCGGGGGACACTGAAGCTTTCTTT.

A single count supports this clone. The gene calls are TRBV7-2 and TRBJ2-5; weak D call: TRBD1 (5 bases). The CDR3 contains 14 residues. V was clipped by 1 base and J by 5 bases, with 11 bases between them. Germline loops: CDR1 SGHTA, CDR2 FQGNSA. The CDR3 sequence: CASSLDDSYETQYF. CDR3 coding DNA: TGTGCCAGCAGCTTAGACGACAGTTACGAGACCCAGTACTTC.

The chain is built from TRBV30 and TRBJ2-7; D uncertain. The CDR3 loop spans 15 amino acids. Germline lookup yields CDR1 GTSNPN and CDR2 SVGIG (reference sequence). Trimming removed 2 bases at V and 6 bases at J, with 20 bases between. Here the CDR3 DNA reads TGTGCCTGGAGTAGCCTGGGAAATAGCTACTCCGAGCAGTACTTC. It specifies CAWSSLGNSYSEQYF.

The J gene is TRBJ2-2, the V gene TRBV9; TRBD2 matches at 8 bases. Trimming at V came to 4 bases and at J to 8 bases, leaving 13 bases not matched to a gene. Germline assignment: CDR1 SGDLS and CDR2 YYNGEE. The CDR3 runs to 16 residues. The CDR3: CASSPHGGAPRGELFF. CDR3 nucleotide sequence: TGTGCCAGCAGCCCGCACGGGGGGGCGCCTCGGGGGGAGCTGTTTTTT. The full variable domain, in which reference TRBV9 and TRBJ2-2 provide the parts outside the CDR3, is DSGVTQTPKHLITATGQRVTLRCSPRSGDLSVYWYQQSLDQGLQFLIQYYNGEERAKGNILERFSAQQFPDLHSELNLSSLELGDSALYFCASSPHGGAPRGELFFGEGSRLTVL.

This clone was seen a few times. The DNA for the CDR3 is TGCAGGGGGTCTAAGAACACTGAAGCTTTCTTT. It codes for CRGSKNTEAFF. This chain connects TRBV20-1 to TRBJ1-1, with D unresolved. Germline CDR1 and CDR2: DFQATT and SNEGSKA (reference sequence). This CDR3 is 11 amino acids long.

A single count supports this clone. The rearrangement links TRBV4-1 to TRBJ2-3; 8 bases agree with TRBD2. There are 14 residues in the CDR3. V was clipped by 5 bases and J by 5 bases; unmatched bases: 6. CDR1 and CDR2 from the germline V gene are MGHRA and YSYEKL. This chain's CDR3 is CASSLGLGEDTQYF. CDR3 nucleotides: TGCGCCAGCAGCTTGGGACTAGGGGAAGATACGCAGTATTTT.

The chain has TRBV7-9 and TRBJ2-3; 10 nucleotides match TRBD1. The CDR3 loop spans 13 amino acids. V gave up 5 bases and J gave up 6 bases; unmatched junction bases: 2. Germline V gene data show CDR1 as SEHNR and CDR2 as FQNEAQ (reference sequence). The CDR3, as DNA: TGTGCCAGCAGCCCGGGACAGGGGGATACGCAGTATTTT. The encoded protein is CASSPGQGDTQYF.

The V and J genes are TRBV2 and TRBJ2-6; no definite D call. This CDR3 has 14 residues. Germline CDR1 SNHLY, CDR2 FYNNEI. Between the trimmed V and J ends, which lost 6 bases and 4 bases, there was a span of 10 bases. The CDR3 region has the DNA TGTGCCAGCAGAAGCGCATCCGGGGCCAACGTCCTGACTTTC. Its translation: CASRSASGANVLTF.

The chain couples TRBV19 to TRBJ2-2, with D perhaps TRBD1 (6 bases). Germline V gene data show CDR1 as LNHDA and CDR2 as SQIVND (reference sequence). Deletions cut 9 bases from V and 6 bases from J, with 11 bases between. CDR3 length: 12 amino acids. The CDR3 region is CASNRVAGELFF. The DNA for the CDR3 is TGTGCCAGCAACAGGGTGGCCGGGGAGCTGTTTTTT.

DNA of the CDR3: TGTGCCAGCCAAGGGGGAGGGGGCACCGATGAAAAACTGTTTTTT. It encodes CASQGGGGTDEKLFF. The V and J genes are TRBV2 and TRBJ1-4; 7 bases align to TRBD1. J was trimmed by 6 bases and V by 8 bases; bases with no gene match: 12. The CDR3 loop spans 15 amino acids. Per the germline V gene, CDR1 is SNHLY and CDR2 is FYNNEI.

This sequence joins TRBV7-6 and TRBJ2-5; D tentatively reads TRBD1 or TRBD2 (5 bases each). Germline V CDR1 and CDR2: SGHVS, FNYEAQ. V lost 7 bases, J lost 2 bases, and 11 bases lay in between. The CDR3 totals 13 residues. The CDR3 DNA reads as TGTGCCAGCACCTCGTGGGGGCAAGAGACCCAGTACTTC. As protein: CASTSWGQETQYF.

DNA for the CDR3: TGTGCCAGTAGTGTCCCCCACAGGGGGCAGCGGACTAGCGGGAGAGACTACGAGCAGTACTTC. Protein product: CASSVPHRGQRTSGRDYEQYF. The chain employs TRBV19 and TRBJ2-7; TRBD2 agrees at 13 bases. This CDR3 contains 21 residues. The V and J ends lost 5 bases and 3 bases, in that order; junction bases with no gene match: 22. Germline CDR1 and CDR2: LNHDA and SQIVND (reference sequence).

The chain is built from TRBV7-8 and TRBJ2-1; the match to TRBD2 covers 7 bases. This CDR3 region has 16 residues. The junction had 6 bases not matched to a gene; V was cut back by 0 bases and J by 4 bases. Germline V gene data show CDR1 as SGHVS and CDR2 as FQNEAQ. CDR3 in amino acids: CASSLAGGGTYNEQFF. For the CDR3, the DNA is TGTGCCAGCAGCTTAGCCGGCGGGGGAACGTACAATGAGCAGTTCTTC.